The 22 T cell receptor beta chains presented below share a single source sample, sequenced in a study of T-cell memory formation after mild COVID-19. TCRdb re-called the 5' RACE reads with MiXCR, one entry per CDR3 protein. The sample yields around 320,000 distinct CDR3 sequences, roughly 19% seen once. Specimen: PBMCs or a T cell subset sorted from them (not recorded which). The receptors derive from a man aged 18 to 29 who had mild COVID-19 (a few samples of this study predate the infection). Cell type and time point are not known.

This clonotype occurred a few times. The rearrangement links TRBV5-1 to TRBJ2-2; no firm D call. V lost 1 base, J lost 4 bases, and 14 bases lay in between. This CDR3 is 16 amino acids long. Per the germline V gene, CDR1 is SGHRS and CDR2 is YFSETQ. CDR3 bases: TGCGCCAGCAGCTTGAGTCTGGGCGCCGGCACCGGGGAGCTGTTTTTT. It yields the protein CASSLSLGAGTGELFF.

The V gene is TRBV12-3 or TRBV12-4, the J gene TRBJ1-1, with D possibly being TRBD1 (5 bases). Trimming took off 1 base at V and 4 bases at J, with 19 bases between the two ends. The CDR3 runs 17 residues. As DNA, the CDR3 is TGTGCCAGCAGTTTAGGCTACCTACTGGGGGATCCCACTGAAGCTTTCTTT. It yields the protein CASSLGYLLGDPTEAFF.

This clonotype was picked up a small number of times. As DNA, the CDR3 is TGTGCCAGCAGCCCCGGGACAGGGGGAGCAGATACGCAGTATTTT. This gives the protein CASSPGTGGADTQYF. The rearrangement uses TRBV7-9 and TRBJ2-3, with 11 bases that match TRBD1. This CDR3 has 15 amino acids. V dropped 5 bases and J dropped 4; count of bases not matched to a gene: 5. Germline CDR1 reads SEHNR; CDR2 reads FQNEAQ (reference sequence).

V usage is TRBV5-1 and J usage is TRBJ2-2, with 7 bases identical to TRBD1. This CDR3 region has 15 residues. The germline V gene encodes CDR1 SGHRS and CDR2 YFSETQ. With 4 bases clipped from V and 4 bases from J, the junction kept 7 bases outside the gene matches. The CDR3 here is CASSPRNRGTGELFF. The CDR3 DNA reads TGCGCCAGCAGCCCTAGAAACAGGGGCACCGGGGAGCTGTTTTTT. Full variable domain (outside the CDR3, taken from reference TRBV5-1 and TRBJ2-2): KAGVTQTPRYLIKTRGQQVTLSCSPISGHRSVSWYQQTPGQGLQFLFEYFSETQRNKGNFPGRFSGRQFSNSRSEMNVSTLELGDSALYLCASSPRNRGTGELFFGEGSRLTVL.

The gene calls are TRBV5-1 and TRBJ1-6, with D hard to call. Trimming pared 0 bases from V and 3 bases from J, leaving 10 bases between. Germline V gene data show CDR1 as SGHRS and CDR2 as YFSETQ. CDR3 length: 16 amino acids. The CDR3 nucleotides read TGCGCCAGCAGCTTGGGAGATTCGGGCTATAATTCACCCCTCCACTTT. It yields the protein CASSLGDSGYNSPLHF.

This clonotype was observed a handful of times. The chain employs TRBV5-1 and TRBJ2-5, with TRBD1 as a possible D gene (6 bases). V lost 2 bases, J lost 1 base, and 12 bases lay in between. CDR3 length: 15 amino acids. The germline CDR1 and CDR2 sequences are SGHRS and YFSETQ. The CDR3 DNA sequence: TGCGCCAGCAGCTTAGTTCCGGACAGCCAAGAGACCCAGTACTTC. This codes for CASSLVPDSQETQYF.

This clonotype was recorded at least ten times. This chain joins TRBV20-1 and TRBJ2-1; D is unresolved. Germline loops: CDR1 DFQATT, CDR2 SNEGSKA (reference sequence). This CDR3 is 14 amino acids long. The ends were cut back, 0 bases at V and 8 bases at J, with 14 bases in the middle. As DNA, the CDR3 is TGCAGTGCTAGAGACCCCCTGGGTGGCGATGAGCAGTTCTTC. It yields the protein CSARDPLGGDEQFF.

This clonotype was detected only a few times. This rearrangement joins TRBV4-2 to TRBJ2-2; possible D gene TRBD2, 5 bases. CDR1 and CDR2 (germline): LGHNA, YNFKEQ. This CDR3 has 18 amino acids. V was trimmed by 2 bases and J by 2 bases, leaving 18 bases between them. The CDR3 sequence is CASSQPRGRRVNTGELFF. The CDR3 DNA is TGTGCCAGCAGCCAACCTCGTGGAAGGCGGGTTAACACCGGGGAGCTGTTTTTT.

This clonotype was detected ten times or more. The chain is built from TRBV9 and TRBJ1-2, with 9 bases identical to TRBD1. CDR3 length: 15 residues. Unmatched junction bases numbered 10, after V lost 3 bases and J lost 7 bases. Germline V gives CDR1 SGDLS, CDR2 YYNGEE. CDR3 protein: CASSASGTGWGGYTF. CDR3 coding DNA: TGTGCCAGCAGCGCCTCCGGGACAGGGTGGGGTGGCTACACCTTC. Full variable domain (remainder filled in from reference TRBV9 and TRBJ1-2): DSGVTQTPKHLITATGQRVTLRCSPRSGDLSVYWYQQSLDQGLQFLIQYYNGEERAKGNILERFSAQQFPDLHSELNLSSLELGDSALYFCASSASGTGWGGYTFGSGTRLTVV.

The sample holds a few counts of this clonotype. V and J are TRBV6-5 and TRBJ2-3, with D possibly TRBD2 on 5 matching bases. Trimming removed 4 bases at V and 3 bases at J, with 8 bases between. Germline CDR1 is MNHEY and CDR2 is SVGAGI. The CDR3 sequence is 13 residues long. The CDR3 sequence is CASSSRATDTQYF. The DNA for the CDR3 is TGTGCCAGCAGTTCGAGGGCAACAGATACGCAGTATTTT.

J is TRBJ2-1 and V is TRBV7-2; 7 nucleotides align to TRBD2. The V gene's germline CDR1 is SGHTA and CDR2 FQGNSA. The CDR3 is 16 residues long. V dropped 5 bases and J dropped 2; count of bases not matched to a gene: 9. The CDR3 DNA follows: TGTGCCAGCAGCCCGGCCCGGGGGGTTCCCTACAATGAGCAGTTCTTC. Protein: CASSPARGVPYNEQFF.

This clonotype has more than one count but fewer than ten. V is TRBV28 and J is TRBJ2-3, with D perhaps TRBD2 (5 bases). CDR3 length: 18 residues. Germline V gene data show CDR1 as MDHEN and CDR2 as SYDVKM. V was cut by 6 bases and J by 1 base, with 23 bases left in between. CDR3 DNA sequence: TGTGCCAGCAGCCATACCCGGGGAGCGGTGACCGGCACAGATACGCAGTATTTT. This sequence encodes CASSHTRGAVTGTDTQYF.

The chain employs TRBV5-1 and TRBJ2-2; TRBD1 is a possible D gene (6 bases). Germline V gene lookup returns CDR1 SGHRS and CDR2 YFSETQ. Trimming stripped 1 base from V and 6 bases from J, with 13 bases between. This CDR3 is 15 amino acids long. DNA for the CDR3: TGCGCCAGCAGCTTGTCTGGGGGCCAATCCGGGGAGCTGTTTTTT. Its protein product is CASSLSGGQSGELFF.

This clonotype was counted only a few times. The V gene is TRBV4-3, the J gene TRBJ1-3; 7 bases fit TRBD1. Per the germline V gene, CDR1 is LGHNA and CDR2 is YSLEER. V was clipped by 0 bases and J by 3 bases; unmatched bases: 17. This CDR3 is built from 20 residues. The CDR3 DNA follows: TGCGCCAGCAGCCAAGAGGTCGGCAGGGGGTCGGCTAGCGGTGGAAACACCATATATTTT. It translates to CASSQEVGRGSASGGNTIYF.

The chain uses TRBV6-2 or TRBV6-3 and TRBJ1-4, with D possibly TRBD1 on 5 matching bases. Trimming removed 7 bases at V and 5 bases at J, with 14 bases between. This CDR3 spans 14 amino acids. The germline CDR1 and CDR2 sequences are MNHEY and SVGEGT. DNA of the CDR3: TGTGCCAGCACCCCGGGACGTGAGAATGAAAAACTGTTTTTT. Its protein product is CASTPGRENEKLFF.

This clonotype has a handful of counts. The chain links TRBV7-9 to TRBJ2-3; D is undetermined. Trimming shortened V by 3 bases and J by 1 base, and 23 bases separated the two germline ends. The germline gives CDR1 SEHNR, CDR2 FQNEAQ (reference sequence). The CDR3 has 19 amino acids. The CDR3 DNA reads TGTGCCAGCAGCTTCGGCGGAAGCCGTTTAATTCCCGGCACAGATACGCAGTATTTT. This sequence encodes CASSFGGSRLIPGTDTQYF.

This clonotype was seen a handful of times. The chain employs TRBV2 and TRBJ2-2; TRBD2 matches 13 bases. V was pared by 6 bases and J by 2 bases, with 6 bases of the junction left unmatched. The CDR3 is 17 residues long. Germline assignment: CDR1 SNHLY and CDR2 FYNNEI. CDR3: CASRGTSGVFNTGELFF. CDR3 DNA: TGTGCCAGCAGGGGGACTAGCGGGGTCTTCAACACCGGGGAGCTGTTTTTT.

The chain has TRBV5-1 and TRBJ2-2, with 13 bases aligning to TRBD2. The V gene end was trimmed by 4 bases and the J gene end by 6 bases; junction bases not matched to a gene: 18. This CDR3 comprises 20 residues. Looked up from germline, CDR1 is SGHRS and CDR2 is YFSETQ. Here the CDR3 reads CASSITPQLAGGSAAGELFF. CDR3 nucleotides: TGCGCCAGCAGCATTACTCCCCAACTAGCGGGGGGGAGTGCTGCCGGGGAGCTGTTTTTT. Looking up the rest from reference TRBV5-1 and TRBJ2-2 gives the full variable domain: KAGVTQTPRYLIKTRGQQVTLSCSPISGHRSVSWYQQTPGQGLQFLFEYFSETQRNKGNFPGRFSGRQFSNSRSEMNVSTLELGDSALYLCASSITPQLAGGSAAGELFFGEGSRLTVL.

V usage is TRBV24-1 and J usage is TRBJ2-7, with D perhaps TRBD1 (6 bases). Trimming took 2 bases from V and 4 from J, leaving 11 bases between them. Germline V gene lookup returns CDR1 KGHDR and CDR2 SFDVKD. CDR3 size: 14 residues. The CDR3 sequence is CATSDSDSKYEQYV. The CDR3 DNA is TGTGCCACCAGTGATTCGGACAGCAAATACGAGCAGTACGTC.

This chain links TRBV10-3 with TRBJ1-3; D is unresolved. The CDR3 totals 16 residues. The V gene lost 2 bases and the J gene lost 0 bases, with 11 bases spanning the gap. The V gene's germline CDR1 is ENHRY and CDR2 SYGVKD. CDR3 bases: TGTGCCATCAGTGAGAGCCTTCTCTTCTCTGGAAACACCATATATTTT. Protein sequence: CAISESLLFSGNTIYF.

The chain recombines TRBV20-1 with TRBJ2-2; the D gene is possibly TRBD1 (6 bases). The CDR3 is made up of 14 amino acids. Germline CDR1 reads DFQATT; CDR2 reads SNEGSKA (reference sequence). With 3 bases removed from V and 8 bases from J, the gap between germline ends came to 16 bases. The CDR3 region has the DNA TGCAGTGCTAGGGATTTATTCGGGACAGGGGAGCTGTTTTTT. This codes for CSARDLFGTGELFF.

The chain carries TRBV6-2 or TRBV6-3 and TRBJ1-5; D unresolved. The germline CDR1 and CDR2 sequences are MNHEY and SVGEGT. There are 17 residues in the CDR3. V was trimmed by 2 bases and J by 5 bases, leaving 19 bases between them. This chain's CDR3 is CASSYDWRSPNYQPQHF. In DNA, the CDR3 is TGTGCCAGCAGTTACGATTGGCGTTCGCCAAATTATCAGCCCCAGCATTTT.